The 27 T cell receptor beta chains below come from one sample, sequenced in a study of shared clonotypes between healthy human individuals. Some clones are missing from TCRdb's copy, which holds only in-frame ones; the method was immunoSEQ multiplex PCR. The profile shows more than 2,000,000 clones, roughly nine tenths of them singletons. The specimen sequenced was naive CD4+ T cells sorted from blood. Regarding subset: CD45RA+ positively selected. The receptors shown here come from a man between 18 and 29 years old in good health.

The rearrangement links TRBV29-1 to TRBJ2-7, with 11 bases identical to TRBD2. V shed 5 bases, J shed 4 bases, and the junction held 13 bases outside the gene matches. This CDR3 has 16 amino acids. In germline, CDR1 is SQVTM, CDR2 ANQGSEA. The CDR3 bases are TGCAGCGTTTCCTCCCTAGGACTAGCGGGTTCATACGAGCAGTACTTC. Residues: CSVSSLGLAGSYEQYF.

V gene TRBV18 combines with J gene TRBJ2-7, with 8 bases fitting TRBD1. Germline CDR1 KGHSH, CDR2 LQKENI. This CDR3 has 13 amino acids. After removal of 3 bases from V and 4 bases from J, the junction contained 2 bases not matched to a gene. The DNA for the CDR3 is TGTGCCAGCTCACCGGACAGGGAATACGAGCAGTACTTC. Protein product: CASSPDREYEQYF.

This clone was seen a single time. This sequence joins TRBV5-3 and TRBJ2-3; 8 nucleotides agree with TRBD2. TRBV5-3 has ORF status, its function being uncertain. V shed 4 bases, J shed 2 bases, and the junction held 9 bases outside the gene matches. The CDR3 is 16 residues long. In nucleotides, the CDR3 is TGTGCCAGAAGCGTCCGAGGAGCGGGAGTCACAGATACGCAGTATTTT. Translation gives CARSVRGAGVTDTQYF.

The chain joins TRBV7-2 to TRBJ2-1; D gene uncertain. V was shortened by 5 bases and J by 4 bases, with 12 bases between the two germline ends. The germline V gene encodes CDR1 SGHTA and CDR2 FQGNSA. CDR3 length: 14 amino acids. In nucleotides, the CDR3 is TGTGCCAGCAGCCCCGATATGGGATACAATGAGCAGTTCTTC. It specifies CASSPDMGYNEQFF.

The chain carries TRBV2 and TRBJ2-3; D unclear. Per germline, CDR1 SNHLY and CDR2 FYNNEI. CDR3 length equals 14 residues. Trimming took 4 bases from V and 4 from J, leaving 12 bases between them. As DNA, the CDR3 is TGTGCCAGCAGTGGGATAGGATTCGCAGATACGCAGTATTTT. It is translated as CASSGIGFADTQYF.

Turning to this clone: Other DNA sequences in the sample encode the same CDR3. The rearrangement joins TRBV9 to TRBJ2-5, with 14 bases aligning to TRBD2. CDR3 length equals 16 residues. The V segment lost 4 bases and the J segment 1 base; nucleotides outside the gene matches: 3. Germline V gene lookup returns CDR1 SGDLS and CDR2 YYNGEE. CDR3 sequence: CASSPGLAGGQETQYF. CDR3 sequence (DNA): TGTGCCAGCAGCCCCGGACTAGCGGGGGGCCAAGAGACCCAGTACTTC.

The CDR3 coding sequence is TGTGCCAGTAACCAACAAGTCCCAGTTCCCGGGGAGCTGTTTTTT. It yields the protein CASNQQVPVPGELFF. V is TRBV19 and J is TRBJ2-2; D is unresolved. The CDR3 totals 15 residues. Germline CDR1 LNHDA, CDR2 SQIVND (reference sequence). Trimming removed 7 bases at V and 6 bases at J, with 18 bases between.

The rearrangement links TRBV7-3 to TRBJ2-7; 8 positions match TRBD2. There are 13 residues in the CDR3. Germline-derived CDR1 and CDR2 are SGHTA and FQGTGA. The V segment lost 2 bases and the J segment 4 bases; nucleotides outside the gene matches: 1. The CDR3 sequence is CASSLQRGYEQYF. Written as DNA, the CDR3 is TGTGCCAGCAGCTTACAGCGGGGGTACGAGCAGTACTTC.

The chain couples TRBV6-5 to TRBJ2-5, with 9 positions matching TRBD1. Trimming removed 6 bases from V and 2 bases from J; junction bases left unmatched: 7. The germline V gene encodes CDR1 MNHEY and CDR2 SVGAGI. The length of the CDR3 is 15 residues. The CDR3 loop reads CASSPLGQGQETQYF. The CDR3 DNA reads as TGTGCCAGCAGCCCCTTGGGACAGGGACAAGAGACCCAGTACTTC.

DNA for the CDR3: TGTGCCAGCAGCCCCGGGGGGTGGCAGGGATCCTACGAGCAGTACTTC. It encodes CASSPGGWQGSYEQYF. The chain uses TRBV7-6 and TRBJ2-7, with 7 nucleotides matching TRBD2. Per germline, CDR1 SGHVS and CDR2 FNYEAQ. The CDR3 extends over 16 amino acids. J lost 1 base, V lost 5 bases, and 11 bases had no gene match.

The chain is built from TRBV4-3 and TRBJ2-2, with D perhaps assigned TRBD1 or TRBD2 (5 bases each). The V gene's germline CDR1 is LGHNA and CDR2 YSLEER. Between the trimmed V and J ends, which lost 0 bases and 3 bases, there was a span of 11 bases. This CDR3 spans 16 amino acids. The CDR3 reads CASSQDLGVDTGELFF. The CDR3 region has the DNA TGCGCCAGCAGCCAAGATCTGGGGGTAGACACCGGGGAGCTGTTTTTT.

CDR3 sequence (DNA): TGTGCCAGCAGCCCACAGGGGGGCACTGAAGCTTTCTTT. It is translated as CASSPQGGTEAFF. The chain is built from TRBV14 and TRBJ1-1; 8 nucleotides align to TRBD1. The trim removed 4 bases at V and 4 bases at J, leaving 2 bases unmatched. The CDR3 loop spans 13 amino acids. Germline V CDR1 and CDR2: SGHDN, FVKESK.

The chain has TRBV9 and TRBJ2-5; weak D call: TRBD2 (6 bases). The J call may be faulty, since TRBJ2-7 better matches the DNA end. The germline gives CDR1 SGDLS, CDR2 YYNGEE. CDR3 size: 15 residues. CDR3 coding DNA: TGTGCCAGCAGCGTAGACGGGGGATCCGTCTACGAGCAGTACTTC. Translation gives CASSVDGGSVYEQYF.

The chain joins TRBV21-1 to TRBJ1-2. TRBV21-1 is tagged as a pseudogene. CDR3 size: 14 residues. For the CDR3, the DNA is TGTGCCAGCAGCAAAGGAGAACGGGGTTATGGCTACACCTTC. Translation: CASSKGERGYGYTF.

This clone was observed a single time. The same CDR3 also results from other DNA sequences found in this sample. The V gene is TRBV27, the J gene TRBJ1-5; TRBD1 agrees at 10 bases. In germline, CDR1 is MNHEY, CDR2 SMNVEV (reference sequence). Losses at the gene ends were 5 bases for V and 2 bases for J; bases not matched to a gene: 6. The CDR3 sequence is 16 residues long. This CDR3 is CASSPRQGAGNQPQHF. The CDR3 DNA follows: TGTGCCAGCAGTCCGAGACAGGGGGCCGGCAATCAGCCCCAGCATTTT.

Remarks on this clone: The same CDR3 can be traced to other DNA sequences in this sample. In DNA, the CDR3 is TGCGCCAGCAGCCAAGTAGGCAGGGAGACCCAGTACTTC. Its protein product is CASSQVGRETQYF. This sequence joins TRBV4-1 and TRBJ2-5, with unresolved D. The germline gives CDR1 MGHRA, CDR2 YSYEKL. The CDR3 is 13 amino acids. V lost 1 base and J 5 bases, leaving 8 bases between the germline ends.

With respect to this clone: The same CDR3 can be traced to other DNA sequences in this sample. The chain is built from TRBV19 and TRBJ2-4, with TRBD2 identical over 10 bases. The CDR3 runs 14 residues. The V and J ends lost 3 bases and 7 bases, in that order; junction bases with no gene match: 3. CDR1 and CDR2 from the germline V gene are LNHDA and SQIVND (reference sequence). In DNA, the CDR3 is TGTGCCAGTAGTATCGTAGCGGGGGGTAACATTCAGTACTTC. It yields the protein CASSIVAGGNIQYF.

In regard to this clone: The sample carries other DNA sequences with the same CDR3. The rearrangement links TRBV6-1 to TRBJ1-1; 8 bases agree with TRBD1. The CDR3 loop spans 13 amino acids. V gave up 4 bases and J gave up 4 bases; unmatched junction bases: 2. The germline gives CDR1 MNHNS, CDR2 SASEGT. CDR3 sequence reads: CASSVTGGTEAFF. In DNA form, the CDR3 reads TGTGCCAGCAGTGTAACAGGGGGCACTGAAGCTTTCTTT.

The chain couples TRBV6-6 to TRBJ2-1; the match to TRBD1 covers 8 bases. With V trimmed by 5 bases and J by 9 bases, 12 bases remained unmatched. The CDR3 covers 15 residues. The germline V gene has CDR1 MNHNY and CDR2 SVGAGI (reference sequence). The CDR3 nucleotides are TGTGCCAGCAGTCCCAGGGGGCCCCCACAGGGTGAGCAGTTCTTC. It encodes CASSPRGPPQGEQFF.

V usage is TRBV6-6 and J usage is TRBJ2-1; TRBD2 matches at 10 bases. Germline values: CDR1 MNHNY, CDR2 SVGAGI (reference sequence). The J segment lost 8 bases and the V segment lost 0 bases, leaving 7 bases of the junction unmatched. The length of the CDR3 is 16 residues. CDR3: CASSYSPPSGSHEQFF. CDR3 nucleotides: TGTGCCAGCAGTTACTCGCCCCCTAGCGGGAGTCATGAGCAGTTCTTC.

The V and J genes are TRBV11-2 and TRBJ2-7; a possible D gene is TRBD2 (6 bases). This CDR3 region has 14 residues. Germline CDR1 is SGHAT and CDR2 is FQNNGV. The V gene lost 5 bases and the J gene lost 4 bases, with 15 bases spanning the gap. The CDR3 DNA reads TGTGCCAGCAGCCGGGACTTGGCCGGATACGAGCAGTACTTC. Its translation: CASSRDLAGYEQYF.

V gene TRBV19 combines with J gene TRBJ2-1; weak D call: TRBD1 (6 bases). CDR1 is LNHDA, CDR2 SQIVND, per germline (reference sequence). V was cut by 5 bases and J by 12 bases, with 20 bases left in between. The CDR3 runs to 14 residues. This chain's CDR3 is CASSSGRDIVLQFF. As DNA, the CDR3 is TGTGCCAGTAGTTCTGGCCGGGACATAGTTTTGCAGTTCTTC.

The V and J genes are TRBV5-1 and TRBJ1-6; D is uncertain. Germline CDR1 reads SGHRS; CDR2 reads YFSETQ. The V and J ends lost 0 bases and 8 bases respectively, with 12 bases between them. The CDR3 is 15 residues long. CDR3 DNA sequence: TGCGCCAGCAGCTTGGCCGCTAGTAGTTATTCACCCCTCCACTTT. Amino acids: CASSLAASSYSPLHF.

This clone was recorded only once. The V gene is TRBV18, the J gene TRBJ1-4, with D possibly TRBD1 on 5 matching bases. This CDR3 region has 15 residues. Trimming removed 3 bases at V and 7 bases at J, with 15 bases between. The V gene's germline CDR1 is KGHSH and CDR2 LQKENI. The CDR3 reads CASSPRRQRGEKLFF. The CDR3 DNA sequence: TGTGCCAGCTCACCCCGAAGGCAGAGGGGTGAAAAACTGTTTTTT.

The chain joins TRBV10-1 to TRBJ2-2; D is undetermined. The V end lost 4 bases, the J end lost 7 bases, and 7 bases lay between the germline ends. CDR3 length: 12 residues. Germline V lookup: CDR1 WNHNN, CDR2 SYGVQD (reference sequence). CDR3 residues: CASSVGNGELFF. CDR3 nucleotides: TGCGCCAGCAGTGTGGGGAACGGGGAGCTGTTTTTT.

The rearrangement links TRBV28 to TRBJ2-7; D possibly uses TRBD1 or TRBD2 (5 bases each). The V gene lost 5 bases and the J gene lost 2 bases, with 19 bases spanning the gap. The CDR3 is 16 amino acids. The germline V gene has CDR1 MDHEN and CDR2 SYDVKM. CDR3 sequence reads: CASSPVPGRGPYEQYF. The CDR3 DNA reads as TGTGCCAGCAGTCCAGTTCCTGGCCGGGGACCCTACGAGCAGTACTTC.

J is TRBJ1-2 and V is TRBV7-9; TRBD1 agrees at 7 bases. Germline values: CDR1 SEHNR, CDR2 FQNEAQ (reference sequence). The CDR3 totals 16 residues. Unmatched junction bases numbered 12, after V lost 1 base and J lost 7 bases. The CDR3 nucleotides are TGTGCCAGCAGCTTAGTGGGAGGAACAGGGGAGCCTGGCTACACCTTC. Translating gives CASSLVGGTGEPGYTF. Looking up the rest from reference TRBV7-9 and TRBJ1-2 gives the full variable domain: DTGVSQNPRHKITKRGQNVTFRCDPISEHNRLYWYRQTLGQGPEFLTYFQNEAQLEKSRLLSDRFSAERPKGSFSTLEIQRTEQGDSAMYLCASSLVGGTGEPGYTFGSGTRLTVV.